The 29 T cell receptor beta chains reported below all come from one sample, sequenced in a study of cytomegalovirus exposure and HLA in healthy donors. Both 60 Vbeta primers and 13 Jbeta primers went into the PCR. The assay was immunoSEQ multiplex PCR, and TCRdb's table has in-frame clones only and misses some. The repertoire includes roughly 130,000 clones, about four fifths of them detected once, and 5% to 6.5% sits in the top ten. The sample taken for sequencing was PBMCs. These receptors were obtained from a man aged 25-45 years in good health and CMV-seronegative.

J is TRBJ2-1 and V is TRBV15, with 8 bases that match TRBD2. This CDR3 has 17 amino acids. In germline, CDR1 is LNHNV, CDR2 YYDKDF (reference sequence). The junction had 7 bases not matched to a gene; V was cut back by 3 bases and J by 0 bases. The CDR3 DNA reads as TGTGCCACCAGCAGGGACACTAGCGGTAGCTCCTACAATGAGCAGTTCTTC. Protein product: CATSRDTSGSSYNEQFF. The variable domain in full, with the rest retrieved from reference TRBV15 and TRBJ2-1, is DAMVIQNPRYQVTQFGKPVTLSCSQTLNHNVMYWYQQKSSQAPKLLFHYYDKDFNNEADTPDNFQSRRPNTSFCFLDIRSPGLGDTAMYLCATSRDTSGSSYNEQFFGPGTRLTVL.

The chain employs TRBV27 and TRBJ2-3; D is perhaps TRBD1 (6 bases). CDR3 length: 15 residues. The germline V gene has CDR1 MNHEY and CDR2 SMNVEV (reference sequence). Deletions cut 7 bases from V and 0 bases from J, with 14 bases between. The CDR3 here is CASTDPTGSTDTQYF. For the CDR3, the DNA is TGTGCCAGCACCGACCCGACAGGTAGCACAGATACGCAGTATTTT.

The rearrangement links TRBV4-3 to TRBJ2-1; the match to TRBD1 covers 9 bases. Germline CDR1 LGHNA, CDR2 YSLEER. CDR3 size: 14 residues. V trimming: 2 bases; J trimming: 8 bases; junction bases outside the gene matches: 4. CDR3 protein: CASSQPQGADEQFF. The CDR3 DNA reads TGCGCCAGCAGCCAACCACAGGGGGCCGATGAGCAGTTCTTC.

This clone has more than one count but fewer than ten. The genes are TRBV7-9 and TRBJ1-1; D perhaps matches TRBD1 (6 bases). Looked up from germline, CDR1 is SEHNR and CDR2 is FQNEAQ (reference sequence). V was trimmed by 1 base and J by 0 bases, leaving 9 bases between them. The CDR3 sequence is 15 residues long. The CDR3 DNA is TGTGCCAGCAGCTTAGAACAGGGCTTGAACACTGAAGCTTTCTTT. Encoded protein: CASSLEQGLNTEAFF.

This clone was detected only once. The chain carries TRBV5-6 and TRBJ1-4; D not certain. V was trimmed by 2 bases and J by 7 bases, leaving 15 bases between them. Germline V gives CDR1 SGHDT, CDR2 YYEEEE. This CDR3 has 15 amino acids. The CDR3 sequence is CASSFNLIHGEKLFF. CDR3 sequence (DNA): TGTGCCAGCAGCTTCAATTTGATTCACGGTGAAAAACTGTTTTTT.

This clone was picked up a small number of times. This chain connects TRBV28 to TRBJ1-1; tentatively, D is TRBD1 (6 bases). Per the germline V gene, CDR1 is MDHEN and CDR2 is SYDVKM. This CDR3 comprises 12 residues. V lost 5 bases and J 3 bases, leaving 7 bases between the germline ends. The CDR3 sequence: CASSRGYTEAFF. Here the CDR3 DNA reads TGTGCCAGCAGTAGGGGGTACACTGAAGCTTTCTTT. The full variable domain, in which reference TRBV28 and TRBJ1-1 provide the parts outside the CDR3, is DVKVTQSSRYLVKRTGEKVFLECVQDMDHENMFWYRQDPGLGLRLIYFSYDVKMKEKGDIPEGYSVSREKKERFSLILESASTNQTSMYLCASSRGYTEAFFGQGTRLTVV.

Note on this clone: Likely a read error: the CDR3 ends without its conserved phenylalanine or tryptophan. The chain has TRBV18 and TRBJ2-3; D perhaps matches TRBD1 (8 bases). The germline V gene has CDR1 KGHSH and CDR2 LQKENI. This CDR3 is 18 amino acids long. Deletions cut 3 bases from V and 1 base from J, with 20 bases between. This CDR3 is CASSPTFTTGGGTDTQYV. The CDR3 bases are TGTGCCAGCTCACCGACATTTACCACAGGGGGGGGCACAGATACGCAGTATGTT.

The chain carries TRBV6-1 and TRBJ2-1; 8 nucleotides align to TRBD2. This CDR3 is built from 15 residues. V lost 4 bases, J lost 2 bases, and 4 bases stayed unmatched. Germline V CDR1 and CDR2: MNHNS, SASEGT. CDR3 bases: TGTGCCAGCAGTGCTGAGCGGGAGACCTACAATGAGCAGTTCTTC. Translation: CASSAERETYNEQFF.

The J gene is TRBJ2-7, the V gene TRBV6-5; D possibly corresponds to TRBD1 (6 bases). Trimming cost V 5 bases and J 6 bases, with 20 bases left between them. CDR1 and CDR2 (germline): MNHEY, SVGAGI. The CDR3 sequence is 15 residues long. This CDR3 reads CASSPRRDTGLEQYF. In DNA form, the CDR3 reads TGTGCCAGCAGTCCCCGACGGGACACAGGCCTCGAGCAGTACTTC.

The chain has TRBV2 and TRBJ2-7; no clear D gene. This CDR3 has 14 amino acids. The V gene's germline CDR1 is SNHLY and CDR2 FYNNEI. Trimming left V 7 bases short and J 0 bases short, with 13 bases between. In DNA, the CDR3 is TGTGCCAGCATTCCCCCCGCGAGCTCCTACGAGCAGTACTTC. It specifies CASIPPASSYEQYF.

The chain has TRBV18 and TRBJ1-2, with 7 bases identical to TRBD1. The CDR3 is 15 amino acids. Losses at the gene ends were 3 bases for V and 5 bases for J; bases not matched to a gene: 9. CDR1 is KGHSH and CDR2 is LQKENI in the germline V gene. CDR3 nucleotides: TGTGCCAGCTCACCTTACAGGGGAGGCAGATATGGCTACACCTTC. Its translation is CASSPYRGGRYGYTF.

This clone is a singleton in its sample. J is TRBJ2-4 and V is TRBV27, with D possibly TRBD2 on 5 matching bases. Trimming cost V 5 bases and J 5 bases, with 16 bases left between them. CDR1 is MNHEY, CDR2 SMNVEV, per germline (reference sequence). This CDR3 comprises 15 residues. CDR3 loop: CASSPLREYENIQYF. The CDR3, as DNA: TGTGCCAGCAGTCCCCTGAGGGAGTATGAAAACATTCAGTACTTC.

The gene calls are TRBV4-3 and TRBJ2-7; 10 nucleotides match TRBD1. There are 15 residues in the CDR3. The V and J ends lost 3 bases and 2 bases, in that order; junction bases with no gene match: 4. Per the germline V gene, CDR1 is LGHNA and CDR2 is YSLEER. The CDR3 region is CASSHGTGVTYEQYF. CDR3 nucleotide sequence: TGCGCCAGCAGCCATGGGACAGGGGTAACCTACGAGCAGTACTTC.

This rearrangement joins TRBV6-6 to TRBJ1-1, with 7 positions matching TRBD1. Trimming cost V 2 bases and J 1 base; bases outside gene matches: 4. The length of the CDR3 is 15 residues. Germline V gives CDR1 MNHNY, CDR2 SVGAGI (reference sequence). CDR3: CASSYRDSSNTEAFF. The CDR3 DNA follows: TGTGCCAGCAGTTACCGGGACAGCTCGAACACTGAAGCTTTCTTT.

The chain links TRBV5-6 to TRBJ2-1, with 9 bases identical to TRBD1. After removal of 2 bases from V and 9 bases from J, the junction contained 6 bases not matched to a gene. Per germline, CDR1 SGHDT and CDR2 YYEEEE. CDR3 length: 14 residues. The CDR3 sequence: CASSFAQGAIEQFF. CDR3 coding DNA: TGTGCCAGCAGCTTTGCACAGGGGGCAATTGAGCAGTTCTTC.

The chain links TRBV27 to TRBJ2-7, with 7 bases that match TRBD1. The germline gives CDR1 MNHEY, CDR2 SMNVEV (reference sequence). CDR3 size: 14 residues. Trimming took 3 bases from V and 2 from J; bases not matched to a gene: 4. The DNA for the CDR3 is TGTGCCAGCAGTTTGTCCGGGACAGCCTACGAGCAGTACTTC. It encodes CASSLSGTAYEQYF.

The V call is TRBV5-4, the J call TRBJ1-1; D gene uncertain. V was cut by 7 bases and J by 2 bases, with 6 bases left in between. The CDR3 sequence is 11 residues long. Germline CDR1 is SGHNT and CDR2 is YYREEE (reference sequence). CDR3 region: CASFSNTEAFF. The CDR3 nucleotides read TGTGCCAGCTTTTCTAACACTGAAGCTTTCTTT.

The rearrangement uses TRBV6-1 and TRBJ2-5; the D gene is possibly TRBD2 (6 bases). The V end lost 7 bases, the J end lost 11 bases, and 26 bases lay between the germline ends. Germline V lookup: CDR1 MNHNS, CDR2 SASEGT. This CDR3 is 15 amino acids long. CDR3 loop: CASTLLRGPGVEQYF. DNA of the CDR3: TGTGCCAGCACCCTCCTAAGGGGACCGGGGGTGGAGCAGTACTTC.

The chain employs TRBV4-3 and TRBJ1-6, with a weak D call TRBD1 (6 bases). The CDR3 is made up of 13 amino acids. The V end lost 4 bases, the J end lost 10 bases, and 11 bases lay between the germline ends. Looked up from germline, CDR1 is LGHNA and CDR2 is YSLEER. CDR3 residues: CASSRYRASPLHF. DNA for the CDR3: TGCGCCAGCAGCCGATACAGGGCATCACCCCTCCACTTT.

The chain carries TRBV4-1 and TRBJ2-3; perhaps TRBD2 as D (6 bases). The germline V gene has CDR1 MGHRA and CDR2 YSYEKL. The CDR3 runs to 13 residues. Between the trimmed V and J ends, which lost 4 bases and 7 bases, there was a span of 12 bases. The CDR3 DNA follows: TGCGCCAGCAGCCCAGTTGGAGGGAATACGCAGTATTTT. Protein product: CASSPVGGNTQYF.

V is TRBV18 and J is TRBJ2-1; 10 bases are shared with TRBD1. Germline CDR1 KGHSH, CDR2 LQKENI. J gave up 5 bases and V 3 bases, and 10 bases lay outside the gene matches. The CDR3 has 17 amino acids. This CDR3 is CASSPPGTGVLNNEQFF. The CDR3 DNA reads TGTGCCAGCTCACCTCCCGGGACAGGGGTATTAAACAATGAGCAGTTCTTC.

The CDR3 reads CASSPPGYNEQFF. The CDR3 coding sequence is TGTGCCAGCAGCCCCCCGGGGTACAATGAGCAGTTCTTC. The chain recombines TRBV11-2 with TRBJ2-1, with D maybe TRBD2 (5 bases). Trimming cost V 5 bases and J 4 bases, with 9 bases left between them. This CDR3 has 13 residues. Germline V gene lookup returns CDR1 SGHAT and CDR2 FQNNGV.

This sequence joins TRBV6-1 and TRBJ2-1, with D hard to call. CDR3 length: 14 amino acids. Germline V gene data show CDR1 as MNHNS and CDR2 as SASEGT. Trimming took off 6 bases at V and 4 bases at J, with 13 bases between the two ends. CDR3 region: CASSNPGYYNEQFF. CDR3 DNA sequence: TGTGCCAGCAGCAATCCAGGTTATTACAATGAGCAGTTCTTC.

This chain links TRBV4-2 with TRBJ2-7, with 11 bases aligning to TRBD1. Germline CDR1 LGHNA, CDR2 YNFKEQ. The ends lost 3 bases at V and 2 bases at J; junction bases unmatched: 12. The CDR3 consists of 18 residues. The CDR3 here is CASSQYGTGGNYPYEQYF. CDR3 in DNA: TGTGCCAGCAGCCAGTATGGGACAGGGGGTAACTACCCCTACGAGCAGTACTTC.

CDR3 DNA: TGTGCCAGCAGCTTAGGGGCGGGGACTAGCAATCAGCCCCAGCATTTT. Residues: CASSLGAGTSNQPQHF. This rearrangement joins TRBV11-3 to TRBJ1-5; tentative D call: TRBD1 (5 bases). The germline V gene has CDR1 SGHNT and CDR2 YENEEA. CDR3 length: 16 amino acids. Trimming cost V 1 base and J 0 bases, with 10 bases left between them.

The gene calls are TRBV5-1 and TRBJ1-3; TRBD1 aligns across 8 bases. The germline CDR1 and CDR2 sequences are SGHRS and YFSETQ. CDR3 length: 15 residues. V shed 1 base and J 2 bases; nucleotides not matched to a gene: 2. The CDR3 reads CASSLTGGTGNTIYF. Written as DNA, the CDR3 is TGCGCCAGCAGCTTGACAGGGGGGACTGGAAACACCATATATTTT.

The V and J genes are TRBV28 and TRBJ2-7, with 12 bases lining up with TRBD2. The CDR3 loop spans 16 amino acids. The junction had 6 bases not matched to a gene; V was cut back by 4 bases and J by 2 bases. Germline CDR1 is MDHEN and CDR2 is SYDVKM. CDR3 residues: CASSSPTSGGTYEQYF. The CDR3 DNA sequence: TGTGCCAGCAGTTCCCCGACTAGCGGGGGTACCTACGAGCAGTACTTC.

This rearrangement joins TRBV5-1 to TRBJ1-6; TRBD1 aligns across 8 bases. This CDR3 spans 15 amino acids. The germline CDR1 and CDR2 sequences are SGHRS and YFSETQ. V was pared by 1 base and J by 10 bases, with 7 bases of the junction left unmatched. The CDR3 region has the DNA TGCGCCAGCAGCTTGAGCACGACAGGGGTCTCACCCCTCCACTTT. Its protein product is CASSLSTTGVSPLHF.

The CDR3 loop is CASSRQGRSEAFF. CDR3 nucleotides: TGTGCCAGCAGTCGACAGGGCCGCTCTGAAGCTTTCTTT. The V call is TRBV7-8, the J call TRBJ1-1; 7 nucleotides agree with TRBD1. Germline trimming cut 6 bases from V and 6 bases from J; bases unmatched to any gene: 7. CDR1 is SGHVS, CDR2 FQNEAQ, per germline. The CDR3 covers 13 residues.